This entry describes one T cell receptor (beta chain). The sample comes from a study of blood T cell repertoires in COVID-19. The V gene's germline CDR1 is SGDLS and CDR2 YYNGEE. The CDR3 runs to 19 residues. Unmatched junction bases numbered 8, after V lost 3 bases and J lost 0 bases. Profiled with immunoSEQ multiplex PCR; TCRdb holds only in-frame clones, not every one. Found here are some 70,000 clones, nearly 80% of them singletons; the top ten hold 10% to 15%. The chain recombines TRBV9 with TRBJ2-1; TRBD2 aligns across 14 bases. The receptor comes from a human donor in a cohort sampled during active COVID-19. Sequences were obtained from peripheral blood. The CDR3 region has the DNA TGTGCCAGCAGCGCCCAGACTAGCGGGGGGGCGACCTCCTACAATGAGCAGTTCTTC. This sequence encodes CASSAQTSGGATSYNEQFF.